The present T cell receptor beta chain was sequenced within a study of T cells expressing NK-cell markers. Study information: From sorted CD3+CD56+NKG2C+, CD3+CD56+NKG2C- and CD3+CD56-NKG2C+ T cells came the TCR beta repertoires. The study's findings and limits: The CD3+CD56-NKG2C+ fraction was also led by these clonotypes in a few donors.

Germline CDR1 is SGHDT and CDR2 is YYEEEE. The CDR3 is 16 amino acids. As to this clonotype: Antigen specificity is unknown.

The cDNA for TCR beta came from 5'RACE template switching with UMIs. With the 5' RACE reads reprocessed, TCRdb shows one record per CDR3 protein and no DNA. Here the sample table reports roughly 180,000 distinct CDR3 sequences. The genes are TRBV5-6 and TRBJ2-3; the TCRdb call, TRBD1, lacks DNA for checking. Sequencing was done on a sample of blood T cells: a sorted CD56 or NKG2C T cell subset, CD4+ or CD8+ T cells, or bulk PBMC T cells (not recorded which). The receptor was derived from a woman between 18 and 70 years old in good health. The CDR3 loop is CASSLGGDPFADTQYF.